These 6 T cell receptor beta chains originate from one sample sequenced in a study of T cell repertoires in cytomegalovirus infection. From the reads, TCRdb called clonotypes with MiXCR, one entry per CDR3 protein. The sample includes about 530,000 distinct CDR3 sequences, 26% of them seen just once. The sample comprised PBMCs. The receptors were sampled from a human donor in good health (CMV status not recorded). Some clones in this sample may be carry-over from other donors' samples.

In its sample, this clonotype was seen a few times. The chain is built from TRBV20-1 and TRBJ2-7, with no clear D. The CDR3 extends over 12 amino acids. Trimming took off 1 base at V and 3 bases at J, with 7 bases between the two ends. The germline gives CDR1 DFQATT, CDR2 SNEGSKA (reference sequence). Here the CDR3 DNA reads TGCAGTGCTAGAGCGGACGGCTACGAGCAGTACGTC. Its protein product is CSARADGYEQYV.

This clonotype was seen a few times. The chain couples TRBV11-2 to TRBJ2-1; the D is unclear. CDR1 SGHAT and CDR2 FQNNGV come from the germline V gene. Trimming cost V 11 bases and J 7 bases, with 15 bases left between them. This CDR3 has 12 residues. The CDR3 region is CASRGEVNEQFF. The CDR3 DNA follows: TGTGCCTCCAGAGGAGAAGTAAATGAGCAGTTCTTC.

The chain is built from TRBV2 and TRBJ1-2; D remains unclear. Trimming took off 4 bases at V and 7 bases at J, with 16 bases between the two ends. The CDR3 sequence is 14 residues long. Per the germline V gene, CDR1 is SNHLY and CDR2 is FYNNEI. The CDR3 DNA reads TGTGCCAGCAGTGGATCCGGGGTACGAGGTGGCTACACCTTC. This codes for CASSGSGVRGGYTF.

This clonotype was detected ten times or more. The gene calls are TRBV12-3 or TRBV12-4 and TRBJ1-1; possible D gene TRBD1, 6 bases. CDR3 size: 14 residues. Trimming took off 6 bases at V and 2 bases at J, with 13 bases between the two ends. DNA for the CDR3: TGTGCCAGCAGCCCGGGACACCCAAACACTGAAGCTTTCTTT. As protein: CASSPGHPNTEAFF.

The chain links TRBV27 to TRBJ1-6; TRBD1 matches 9 bases. Germline lookup yields CDR1 MNHEY and CDR2 SMNVEV (reference sequence). This CDR3 spans 15 amino acids. Losses at the gene ends were 5 bases for V and 9 bases for J; bases not matched to a gene: 8. CDR3 amino acids: CASSRTGQGSSPLHF. As DNA, the CDR3 is TGTGCCAGCAGTAGAACGGGACAGGGTAGTTCACCCCTCCACTTT.

The rearrangement joins TRBV7-4 to TRBJ2-1; D is ambiguous. Germline CDR1 is SGHVT and CDR2 is SQSDAQ. The V end was cut by 3 bases, the J end by 9 bases, with 15 bases between. The CDR3 is made up of 14 amino acids. The CDR3 coding sequence is TGTGCCAGCAGCTTGGCGGTCAGAATGAGTGAGCAGTTCTTC. This gives the protein CASSLAVRMSEQFF. The whole variable domain, filled in from reference TRBV7-4 and TRBJ2-1, reads GAGVSQSPRYKVAKRGRDVALRCDSISGHVTLYWYRQTLGQGSEVLTYSQSDAQRDKSGRPSGRFSAERPERSVSTLKIQRTEQGDSAVYLCASSLAVRMSEQFFGPGTRLTVL.